Below are 30 T cell receptor beta chains sequenced from a single sample in a study of CD8+CD57+ T cells in acquired aplastic anemia. Genomic DNA, serving as template, underwent TCR beta VDJ and CDR3 profiling. TCRdb passed the reads through MiXCR, listing each CDR3 protein once. This table has approximately 190,000 distinct CDR3 sequences, roughly half appearing once. In patients chosen for sequencing, flow cytometry had shown CD8+CD57+ cell expansion. The sequenced sample was sorted CD4+, CD8+, or CD8+CD57+ T cells (not recorded which) from PBMCs. The receptors stem from a human donor with aplastic anemia.

V usage is TRBV19 and J usage is TRBJ1-3, with 9 bases that match TRBD1. Germline lookup yields CDR1 LNHDA and CDR2 SQIVND (reference sequence). CDR3 length: 15 amino acids. With 4 bases clipped from V and 5 bases from J, the junction kept 6 bases outside the gene matches. The CDR3 sequence: CASSTPGQGRNTIYF. For the CDR3, the DNA is TGTGCCAGTAGTACCCCGGGACAGGGAAGAAACACCATATATTTT.

This clonotype appeared many times. The chain links TRBV12-3 or TRBV12-4 to TRBJ2-4, with D unresolved. This CDR3 has 11 amino acids. The V end was cut by 10 bases, the J end by 7 bases, with 11 bases between. CDR3 amino acids: CANLFGNIQYF. The CDR3 bases are TGTGCCAACCTATTCGGGAACATTCAGTACTTC.

The V and J genes are TRBV10-3 and TRBJ2-1; D is perhaps TRBD1 or TRBD2 (5 bases each). Per the germline V gene, CDR1 is ENHRY and CDR2 is SYGVKD. V lost 6 bases to trimming and J lost 1 base, with 10 bases between them. The CDR3 runs to 14 residues. Written as DNA, the CDR3 is TGTGCCATCAGGGGGGAAGATTCCTACAATGAGCAGTTCTTC. The encoded protein is CAIRGEDSYNEQFF.

The gene calls are TRBV19 and TRBJ2-3; 9 bases align to TRBD1. CDR3 length equals 15 residues. Germline trimming cut 4 bases from V and 4 bases from J; bases unmatched to any gene: 6. Germline V lookup: CDR1 LNHDA, CDR2 SQIVND (reference sequence). The CDR3 loop reads CASSKPGQGPDTQYF. The DNA for the CDR3 is TGTGCCAGTAGTAAACCGGGACAGGGACCAGATACGCAGTATTTT.

There are a few counts of this clonotype. The V gene is TRBV5-4, the J gene TRBJ2-1, with D possibly matching TRBD1 (6 bases). V lost 5 bases to trimming and J lost 9 bases, with 9 bases between them. Germline assignment: CDR1 SGHNT and CDR2 YYREEE (reference sequence). CDR3 length: 11 residues. The CDR3 loop is CASRGGSEQFF. CDR3 DNA sequence: TGTGCCAGCAGAGGGGGATCTGAGCAGTTCTTC.

This rearrangement joins TRBV20-1 to TRBJ2-5; D remains ambiguous. Trimming removed 0 bases from V and 4 bases from J, with 6 bases in between. CDR3 length: 12 residues. The germline V gene has CDR1 DFQATT and CDR2 SNEGSKA (reference sequence). CDR3 region: CSARDDGETQYF. The DNA of the CDR3 is TGCAGTGCTAGAGATGATGGAGAGACCCAGTACTTC.

This clonotype was seen only a few times. This chain uses TRBV15 with TRBJ2-3, with 15 bases lining up with TRBD2. The V segment lost 4 bases and the J segment 6 bases; nucleotides outside the gene matches: 8. The CDR3 covers 17 residues. CDR1 and CDR2 from the germline V gene are LNHNV and YYDKDF (reference sequence). The CDR3: CATSTGLAGGSLDTQYF. In nucleotides, the CDR3 is TGTGCCACCAGCACGGGACTAGCGGGGGGTTCGTTGGATACGCAGTATTTT.

This clonotype was recorded many times. The J gene is TRBJ2-5, the V gene TRBV2; maybe TRBD2 (6 bases). The ends were cut back, 1 base at V and 5 bases at J, with 11 bases in the middle. The CDR3 has 14 amino acids. From germline, CDR1 is SNHLY and CDR2 FYNNEI. CDR3 bases: TGTGCCAGCAGTGAAGTCGGGAGATATGAGACCCAGTACTTC. This gives the protein CASSEVGRYETQYF.

J is TRBJ2-1 and V is TRBV27, with 10 bases fitting TRBD1. Germline trimming cut 8 bases from V and 1 base from J; bases unmatched to any gene: 5. Germline CDR1 reads MNHEY; CDR2 reads SMNVEV (reference sequence). The CDR3 is 15 amino acids. The DNA of the CDR3 is TGTGCCAGCCGCCGGGACAGGGGATCCTACAATGAGCAGTTCTTC. Protein: CASRRDRGSYNEQFF.

The CDR3 region has the DNA TGCAGTGCTAGAGTAGGTAGCGGGGGCACCCACGAGCAGTACTTC. Encoded protein: CSARVGSGGTHEQYF. This chain joins TRBV20-1 and TRBJ2-7; 9 nucleotides align to TRBD2. Germline-derived CDR1 and CDR2 are DFQATT and SNEGSKA (reference sequence). Germline trimming cut 1 base from V and 5 bases from J; bases unmatched to any gene: 9. This CDR3 region has 15 residues.

The sample holds one count of this clonotype. The rearrangement joins TRBV25-1 to TRBJ1-6; 10 positions match TRBD1. The CDR3 runs 20 residues. The V and J ends lost 2 bases and 7 bases, in that order; junction bases with no gene match: 17. Germline CDR1 MGHDK, CDR2 SYGVNS. The CDR3 loop reads CASSEGDSAPGDRGNSPLHF. The CDR3 nucleotides are TGTGCCAGCAGTGAAGGGGACAGTGCACCGGGGGACAGGGGCAATTCACCCCTCCACTTT.

This clonotype was detected ten times or more. The CDR3 reads CASSYRDSYNQPQHF. The CDR3 nucleotides are TGTGCCAGCAGTTACCGGGACAGCTACAATCAGCCCCAGCATTTT. The gene calls are TRBV6-5 and TRBJ1-5; TRBD1 matches at 7 bases. CDR3 length: 15 amino acids. CDR1 is MNHEY, CDR2 SVGAGI, per germline. J was trimmed by 3 bases and V by 2 bases; bases with no gene match: 4.

In this sample, this clonotype turned up a few times. The chain couples TRBV29-1 to TRBJ1-2; D perhaps matches TRBD1 (5 bases). The CDR3 is 13 amino acids. Germline CDR1 is SQVTM and CDR2 is ANQGSEA. V was trimmed by 7 bases and J by 2 bases, leaving 14 bases between them. The chain's CDR3 is CSGTPPGNYGYTF. The DNA for the CDR3 is TGCAGCGGGACACCCCCAGGCAACTATGGCTACACCTTC. Variable domain in full (rest from reference TRBV29-1 and TRBJ1-2): SAVISQKPSRDICQRGTSLTIQCQVDSQVTMMFWYRQQPGQSLTLIATANQGSEATYESGFVIDKFPISRPNLTFSTLTVSNMSPEDSSIYLCSGTPPGNYGYTFGSGTRLTVV.

A few counts support this clonotype. This rearrangement joins TRBV3-1 to TRBJ1-1; the D gene is possibly TRBD1 (5 bases). V gave up 3 bases and J gave up 0 bases, with 11 bases separating them. Germline CDR1 and CDR2: LGHDT and YNNKEL (reference sequence). The CDR3 has 15 amino acids. Written as DNA, the CDR3 is TGTGCCAGCAGCCATGCCGGGACGGTGAACACTGAAGCTTTCTTT. This encodes CASSHAGTVNTEAFF.

The chain employs TRBV11-2 and TRBJ1-5; D is perhaps TRBD1 (5 bases). Germline-derived CDR1 and CDR2 are SGHAT and FQNNGV. V was trimmed by 7 bases and J by 7 bases, leaving 14 bases between them. This CDR3 is built from 13 residues. The CDR3 sequence: CASTRGWVQPQHF. CDR3 nucleotides: TGTGCCAGCACCCGGGGGTGGGTGCAGCCCCAGCATTTT.

In its sample, this clonotype was seen many times. The chain employs TRBV2 and TRBJ1-5; 8 bases fit TRBD1. Germline V CDR1 and CDR2: SNHLY, FYNNEI. This CDR3 has 15 residues. Unmatched junction bases numbered 4, after V lost 5 bases and J lost 1 base. The CDR3 loop is CASSRQGSSNQPQHF. The CDR3 bases are TGTGCCAGCAGTAGACAGGGGTCAAGCAATCAGCCCCAGCATTTT.

This chain links TRBV20-1 with TRBJ2-3; D not certain. Per the germline V gene, CDR1 is DFQATT and CDR2 is SNEGSKA (reference sequence). The V end lost 7 bases, the J end lost 1 base, and 27 bases lay between the germline ends. This CDR3 is built from 18 residues. The CDR3 spells CSVHRLNRPAHGTDTQYF. DNA of the CDR3: TGCAGTGTTCACCGACTCAACCGCCCAGCGCATGGCACAGATACGCAGTATTTT.

The sample holds many counts of this clonotype. The chain links TRBV20-1 to TRBJ1-4; no reliable D call. From germline, CDR1 is DFQATT and CDR2 SNEGSKA (reference sequence). Trimming removed 5 bases at V and 7 bases at J, with 14 bases between. The length of the CDR3 is 13 residues. CDR3: CSAPWEAGEKLFF. Written as DNA, the CDR3 is TGCAGTGCTCCTTGGGAGGCGGGTGAAAAACTGTTTTTT.

Details on this clonotype: This may stem from a read error, because a much larger clone lies one nucleotide away. The J gene is TRBJ1-2, the V gene TRBV5-1; D may be TRBD1 (6 bases). CDR3 length: 14 residues. The V and J ends lost 5 bases and 7 bases respectively, with 18 bases between them. Germline CDR1 reads SGHRS; CDR2 reads YFSETQ. The DNA of the CDR3 is TGCGCCAGCAGGGCCGGGACAAGGGGCTCTGGCTACACCTTC. Translating gives CASRAGTRGSGYTF.

The chain carries TRBV19 and TRBJ1-5, with D uncertain. The CDR3 is made up of 14 amino acids. Trimming removed 10 bases from V and 2 bases from J, with 15 bases in between. Germline V gene lookup returns CDR1 LNHDA and CDR2 SQIVND (reference sequence). This chain's CDR3 is CATAISWGNQPQHF. DNA of the CDR3: TGTGCCACCGCGATTTCTTGGGGCAATCAGCCCCAGCATTTT.

This clonotype showed up just a few times. The genes are TRBV20-1 and TRBJ2-6; D gene uncertain. From germline, CDR1 is DFQATT and CDR2 SNEGSKA (reference sequence). This CDR3 is built from 14 residues. Trimming shortened V by 1 base and J by 1 base, and 5 bases separated the two germline ends. In DNA, the CDR3 is TGCAGTGCTAGAGTCCAATCTGGGGCCAACGTCCTGACTTTC. Translating gives CSARVQSGANVLTF.

In its sample, this clonotype was seen many times. The chain carries TRBV6-1 and TRBJ1-2; TRBD1 aligns across 9 bases. The CDR3 covers 14 residues. J was trimmed by 3 bases and V by 5 bases; bases with no gene match: 4. CDR1 MNHNS and CDR2 SASEGT come from the germline V gene. The CDR3 DNA reads as TGTGCCAGCAGTCCGGGACAGGGATACTATGGCTACACCTTC. Amino acids: CASSPGQGYYGYTF.

This clonotype has more than one count but fewer than ten. The chain combines TRBV20-1 with TRBJ2-5; 10 positions agree with TRBD1. Trimming removed 3 bases from V and 5 bases from J; junction bases left unmatched: 6. The CDR3 covers 14 residues. Per the germline V gene, CDR1 is DFQATT and CDR2 is SNEGSKA (reference sequence). The CDR3: CSARPGQGIETQYF. Written as DNA, the CDR3 is TGCAGTGCTAGGCCGGGACAGGGGATTGAGACCCAGTACTTC.

In its sample, this clonotype was seen a few times. This chain joins TRBV27 and TRBJ2-3; D uncertain. The germline V gene encodes CDR1 MNHEY and CDR2 SMNVEV (reference sequence). Trimming took off 6 bases at V and 6 bases at J, with 19 bases between the two ends. The CDR3 loop spans 15 amino acids. The CDR3 reads CASRPGGSGYDTQYF. As DNA, the CDR3 is TGTGCCAGCAGACCCGGTGGTAGTGGGTACGATACGCAGTATTTT.

The V call is TRBV6-1, the J call TRBJ1-1, with D perhaps TRBD1 (6 bases). This CDR3 region has 16 residues. Germline CDR1 and CDR2: MNHNS and SASEGT. V shed 6 bases and J shed 8 bases, with 25 bases lying between them. The CDR3 bases are TGTGCCAGCAGGGGCGGACAGACGTGGGGAAGTGGGGAAGCTTTCTTT. It yields the protein CASRGGQTWGSGEAFF.

This clonotype was found many times. CDR3 bases: TGCGCCAGCAGCTTGGGACGGGGACAGGGTAGAGCCGAGACCCAGTACTTC. As protein: CASSLGRGQGRAETQYF. The chain has TRBV5-1 and TRBJ2-5, with 9 positions matching TRBD1. This CDR3 is built from 17 residues. The germline V gene has CDR1 SGHRS and CDR2 YFSETQ. V gave up 0 bases and J gave up 5 bases; unmatched junction bases: 11.

This rearrangement joins TRBV20-1 to TRBJ1-1, with 9 bases fitting TRBD1. This CDR3 comprises 18 residues. With V trimmed by 5 bases and J by 0 bases, 16 bases remained unmatched. The germline V gene has CDR1 DFQATT and CDR2 SNEGSKA (reference sequence). The CDR3 protein is CSAPRGGQGTLMNTEAFF. The CDR3 nucleotides read TGCAGTGCTCCAAGGGGGGGACAGGGAACCCTGATGAACACTGAAGCTTTCTTT.

This clonotype was detected many times. The chain joins TRBV14 to TRBJ2-2; D is undetermined. This CDR3 is 13 amino acids long. V shed 4 bases and J shed 7 bases, with 10 bases lying between them. Germline CDR1 is SGHDN and CDR2 is FVKESK. The CDR3 region has the DNA TGTGCCAGCAGCCCGGCCCAAGGCGGGGAGCTGTTTTTT. Translated, it gives CASSPAQGGELFF.

This clonotype was detected only once. It may be a read error: a sequence one base away is much more abundant. The chain has TRBV5-1 and TRBJ1-4; no clear D gene. CDR1 SGHRS and CDR2 YFSETQ come from the germline V gene. The CDR3 has 14 amino acids. The CDR3: CASSFTISNERLFF. In DNA, the CDR3 is TGCGCCAGCAGCTTCACTATCTCGAATGAAAGACTGTTTTTT.

The chain carries TRBV20-1 and TRBJ2-5; TRBD2 matches at 8 bases. The CDR3 runs 14 residues. Germline V CDR1 and CDR2: DFQATT, SNEGSKA (reference sequence). The V and J ends lost 2 bases and 0 bases, in that order; junction bases with no gene match: 2. CDR3 nucleotide sequence: TGCAGTGCTAGACTAGCGGGCTACCAAGAGACCCAGTACTTC. Its protein product is CSARLAGYQETQYF.